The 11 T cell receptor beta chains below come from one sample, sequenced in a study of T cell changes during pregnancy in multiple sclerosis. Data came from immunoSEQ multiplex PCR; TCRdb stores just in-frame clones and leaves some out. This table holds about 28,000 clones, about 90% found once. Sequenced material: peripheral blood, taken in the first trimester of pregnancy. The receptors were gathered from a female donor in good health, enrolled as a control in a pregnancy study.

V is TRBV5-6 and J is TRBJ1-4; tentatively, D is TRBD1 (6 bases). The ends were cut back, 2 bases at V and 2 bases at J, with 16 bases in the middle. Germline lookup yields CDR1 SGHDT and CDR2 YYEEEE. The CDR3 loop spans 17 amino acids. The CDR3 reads CASSLHRESGTNEKLFF. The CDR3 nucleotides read TGTGCCAGCAGCTTACACAGGGAGTCCGGGACTAATGAAAAACTGTTTTTT.

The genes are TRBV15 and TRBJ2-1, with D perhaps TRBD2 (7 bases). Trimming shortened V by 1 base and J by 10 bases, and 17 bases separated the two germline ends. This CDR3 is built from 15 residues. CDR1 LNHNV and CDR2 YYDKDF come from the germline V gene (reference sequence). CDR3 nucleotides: TGTGCCACCAGCAGAGGGGGGGGCCCCGGGAGGGAGCAGTTCTTC. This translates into CATSRGGGPGREQFF.

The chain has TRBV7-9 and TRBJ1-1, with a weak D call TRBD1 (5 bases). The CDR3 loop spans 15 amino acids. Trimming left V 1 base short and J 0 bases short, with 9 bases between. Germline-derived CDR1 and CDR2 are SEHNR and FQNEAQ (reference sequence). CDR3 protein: CASSLGTHMNTEAFF. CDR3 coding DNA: TGTGCCAGCAGCTTAGGGACACACATGAACACTGAAGCTTTCTTT.

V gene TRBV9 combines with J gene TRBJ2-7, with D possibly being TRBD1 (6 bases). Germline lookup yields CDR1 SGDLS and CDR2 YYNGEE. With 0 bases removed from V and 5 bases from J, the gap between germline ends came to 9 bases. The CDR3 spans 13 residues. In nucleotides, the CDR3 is TGTGCCAGCAGCGTAGGGGACACCAACGAGCAGTACTTC. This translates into CASSVGDTNEQYF.

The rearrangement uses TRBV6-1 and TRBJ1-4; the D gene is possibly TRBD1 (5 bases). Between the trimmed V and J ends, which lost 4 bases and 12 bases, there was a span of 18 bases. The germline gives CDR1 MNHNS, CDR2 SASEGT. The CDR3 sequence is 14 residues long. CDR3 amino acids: CASSASGDHGQLFF. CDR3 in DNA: TGTGCCAGCAGTGCAAGCGGGGACCACGGTCAACTGTTTTTT.

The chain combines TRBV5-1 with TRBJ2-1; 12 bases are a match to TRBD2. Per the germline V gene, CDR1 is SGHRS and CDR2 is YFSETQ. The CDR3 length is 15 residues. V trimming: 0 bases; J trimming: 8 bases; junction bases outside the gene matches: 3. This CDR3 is CASSLGLAGVDEQFF. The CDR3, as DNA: TGCGCCAGCAGCTTGGGACTAGCGGGAGTTGATGAGCAGTTCTTC.

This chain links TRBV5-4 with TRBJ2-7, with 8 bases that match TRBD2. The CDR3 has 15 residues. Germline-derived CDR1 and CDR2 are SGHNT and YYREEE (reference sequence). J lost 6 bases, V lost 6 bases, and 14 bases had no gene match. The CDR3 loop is CASTTSTAGGGEQYF. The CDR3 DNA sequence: TGTGCCAGCACCACCTCGACGGCGGGGGGCGGCGAGCAGTACTTC. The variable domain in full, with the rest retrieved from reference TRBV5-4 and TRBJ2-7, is ETGVTQSPTHLIKTRGQQVTLRCSSQSGHNTVSWYQQALGQGPQFIFQYYREEENGRGNFPPRFSGLQFPNYSSELNVNALELDDSALYLCASTTSTAGGGEQYFGPGTRLTVT.

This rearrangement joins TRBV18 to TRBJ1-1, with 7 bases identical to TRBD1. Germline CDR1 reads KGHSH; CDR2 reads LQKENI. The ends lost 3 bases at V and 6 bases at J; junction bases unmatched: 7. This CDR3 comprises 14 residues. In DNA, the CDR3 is TGTGCCAGCTCACCTAGACAGGGTACGGCTGAAGCTTTCTTT. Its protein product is CASSPRQGTAEAFF. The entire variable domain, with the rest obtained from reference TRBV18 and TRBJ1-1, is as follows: NAGVMQNPRHLVRRRGQEARLRCSPMKGHSHVYWYRQLPEEGLKFMVYLQKENIIDESGMPKERFSAEFPKEGPSILRIQQVVRGDSAAYFCASSPRQGTAEAFFGQGTRLTVV.

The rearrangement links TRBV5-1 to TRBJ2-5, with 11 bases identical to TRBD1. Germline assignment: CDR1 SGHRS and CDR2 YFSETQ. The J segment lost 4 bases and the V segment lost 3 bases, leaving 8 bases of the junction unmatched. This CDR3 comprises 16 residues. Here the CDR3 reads CASSSNPGTGGETQYF. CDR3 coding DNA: TGCGCCAGCAGCTCGAACCCAGGGACAGGGGGAGAGACCCAGTACTTC.

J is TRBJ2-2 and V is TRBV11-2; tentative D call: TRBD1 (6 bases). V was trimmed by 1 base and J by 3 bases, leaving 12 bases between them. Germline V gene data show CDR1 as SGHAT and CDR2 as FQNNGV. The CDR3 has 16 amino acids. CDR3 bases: TGTGCCAGCAGCTTAGGTACAGGGTGGGACACCGGGGAGCTGTTTTTT. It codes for CASSLGTGWDTGELFF.

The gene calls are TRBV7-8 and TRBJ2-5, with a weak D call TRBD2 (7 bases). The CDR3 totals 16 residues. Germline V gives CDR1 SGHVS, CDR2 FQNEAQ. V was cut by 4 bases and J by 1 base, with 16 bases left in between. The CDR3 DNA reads TGTGCCAGCAGCTGGAGGGGGGGCGGACCCCAAGAGACCCAGTACTTC. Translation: CASSWRGGGPQETQYF.